The rows below give T cell receptor beta chains drawn from one sample of a study of blood T cell repertoires in COVID-19. Data came from immunoSEQ multiplex PCR; TCRdb stores just in-frame clones and leaves some out. Of approximately 71,000 clones listed, about 74% are singletons. Source material: peripheral blood. Every receptor here comes from a human donor in a cohort sampled during active COVID-19. Each CDR3 is given with its conserved first and last residue. Fields, in order: D gene, V gene, J gene, CDR3 protein, CDR3 DNA. D genes are given only for firm matches.

NA	TRBV19	TRBJ2-7	CASSIARQGYEQYF	TGTGCCAGTAGTATCGCTAGGCAGGGCTACGAGCAGTACTTC
TRBD2	TRBV19	TRBJ2-3	CASSIGLAGADTQYF	TGTGCCAGTAGCATAGGTCTAGCGGGGGCAGATACGCAGTATTTT
TRBD2	TRBV27	TRBJ2-1	CASSAHPTSGRPNEQFF	TGTGCCAGCAGTGCCCACCCGACTAGCGGGAGGCCCAATGAGCAGTTCTTC
TRBD1	TRBV5-4	TRBJ2-5	CASSPRDRLEETQYF	TGTGCCAGCAGCCCGAGGGACAGATTAGAAGAGACCCAGTACTTC
NA	TRBV19	TRBJ2-3	CASSLRQTDTQYF	TGTGCCAGTAGTTTACGACAGACAGATACGCAGTATTTT
NA	TRBV4-1	TRBJ1-3	CASSQASAGNTIYF	TGCGCCAGCAGCCAAGCCAGCGCGGGAAACACCATATATTTT
NA	TRBV28	TRBJ1-6	CASSFSNSDNSPLHF	TGTGCCAGCAGTTTTTCTAACAGTGATAATTCACCCCTCCACTTT
NA	TRBV3-1/TRBV3-2	TRBJ2-5	CASGVRGETQYF	TGTGCCAGCGGGGTCCGGGGGGAGACCCAGTACTTC
NA	TRBV7-6	TRBJ2-3	CASSLFGGVSSTDTQYF	TGTGCCAGCAGCTTATTCGGGGGTGTCTCTAGCACAGATACGCAGTATTTT
TRBD2	TRBV28	TRBJ2-3	CASSFLLSGGPARDTQYF	TGTGCCAGCAGTTTCCTTCTTAGCGGGGGCCCCGCCAGGGATACGCAGTATTTT
NA	TRBV6-2/TRBV6-3	TRBJ2-7	CASSYTQAYEQYF	TGTGCCAGCAGTTACACACAGGCATACGAGCAGTACTTC
TRBD1	TRBV6-2/TRBV6-3	TRBJ1-5	CASSYEADRAPRSNQPQHF	TGTGCCAGCAGTTATGAGGCGGACAGGGCTCCCAGGAGCAATCAGCCCCAGCATTTT
NA	TRBV7-2	TRBJ2-7	CASSLVQGGTYEQYF	TGTGCCAGCAGCTTAGTTCAGGGTGGCACCTACGAGCAGTACTTC
TRBD1	TRBV19	TRBJ2-2	CASSEGDRVTGELFF	TGTGCCAGTAGCGAGGGGGACAGGGTCACCGGGGAGCTGTTTTTT